The present TCR beta chain was sequenced within a study of T cell repertoires in cytomegalovirus infection. Overall study: Recently described HLA-C-restricted plus well-studied HLA-B-restricted CMV epitopes were used.

This clonotype was recorded a few times. Its antigen is undetermined. The length of the CDR3 is 15 residues. From germline, CDR1 is SGHVS and CDR2 FNYEAQ. Trimming took off 2 bases at V and 8 bases at J, with 13 bases between the two ends. MiXCR was run by TCRdb on the reads, yielding one entry per CDR3 protein. In the table there are hundreds of thousands of distinct CDR3 sequences, 25% to 30% of which are singletons. Findings and caveats of the study: Within the response measured ex vivo, HLA-C-restricted CMV-specific TCR beta clonotypes were dominant. Cumulative frequency of public TCR beta families picked out carriers of CMV plus the relevant HLA.

This TCR was recovered from a human donor in good health (CMV status not recorded). Some clones in this sample may be carry-over from other donors' samples. This sample comprised cultured PBMCs, obtained from culture after CMV antigen stimulation. The V gene is TRBV7-6, the J gene TRBJ1-6, with D maybe TRBD1 (5 bases). The CDR3 region is CASSLIGGGDSPLHF. For the CDR3, the DNA is TGTGCCAGCAGCTTAATTGGGGGGGGGGATTCACCCCTCCACTTT.